This T cell receptor (beta chain) was found in a study of liver allograft versus peripheral blood T cells. Study-level background: Repertoires from peripheral blood of liver transplant recipients were compared with those inside their transplanted livers. Study results and limitations: T cell receptor repertoires inside liver allografts reportedly differed from those in peripheral blood.

In the case of this clonotype: Antigen specificity is unknown.

Using its own MiXCR run on the reads, TCRdb lists one record per CDR3 protein. The sample lists about 16,000 distinct CDR3 sequences, under 25% occurring once. Germline CDR1 and CDR2: MNHEY and SVGAGI. V shed 7 bases and J 10 bases; nucleotides not matched to a gene: 4. The CDR3 sequence is 11 residues long. This TCR came from a human patient who had a liver transplant. The graft donor may have contributed some T cells. This chain links TRBV6-5 with TRBJ2-1, with 7 bases matching TRBD1. The chain's CDR3 is CASTRDSEQFF. The CDR3 DNA follows: TGTGCCAGCACCCGGGACAGCGAGCAGTTCTTC.